Described below is a single T cell receptor (beta chain) sequence and its context. V was cut by 4 bases and J by 8 bases, with 11 bases left in between. The CDR3 sequence is 12 residues long. Germline V CDR1 and CDR2: SGHNT, YENEEA. The data were produced by immunoSEQ multiplex PCR, yet TCRdb's version contains in-frame clones alone and is incomplete. The sample includes about 200,000 clones, 86% of them seen just once. The data were obtained in a study of blood T cell repertoires in COVID-19. Material: peripheral blood. This chain uses TRBV11-3 with TRBJ1-2; D remains unclear. The source of this sequence is a woman between 45 and 65 years old with COVID-19, enrolled during active disease. The CDR3 DNA reads as TGTGCCAGCAGCTCCCGGTCCATCGGCTACACCTTC. It yields the protein CASSSRSIGYTF.